The 5 T cell receptor beta chains below all came from one sample that was sequenced in a study of blood T cell repertoires in COVID-19. Clones were sequenced by immunoSEQ multiplex PCR, and TCRdb holds only the in-frame ones, with some missing. In the table there are 220,000 or so clones, about 80% of which are singletons. The sequenced sample consisted of PBMCs or T cells enriched from blood (not recorded which). All receptors derive from a woman aged 40 to 50 with acute COVID-19.

The rearrangement links TRBV4-1 to TRBJ2-1, with 7 bases that match TRBD2. V trimming: 0 bases; J trimming: 0 bases; junction bases outside the gene matches: 2. CDR3 length: 16 amino acids. Germline loops: CDR1 MGHRA, CDR2 YSYEKL. CDR3 in amino acids: CASSQEGGSSYNEQFF. The CDR3 region has the DNA TGCGCCAGCAGCCAAGAGGGGGGGAGCTCCTACAATGAGCAGTTCTTC.

This chain joins TRBV10-1 and TRBJ1-5; 9 positions agree with TRBD1. Germline lookup yields CDR1 WNHNN and CDR2 SYGVQD (reference sequence). This CDR3 is 13 amino acids long. V trimming: 6 bases; J trimming: 7 bases; junction bases outside the gene matches: 4. The CDR3 reads CASSPGTGQPQHF. DNA for the CDR3: TGCGCCAGCAGCCCAGGGACAGGGCAGCCCCAGCATTTT.

Only one count was recorded for this clone. The V gene is TRBV11-2, the J gene TRBJ1-1; weak D call: TRBD1 (5 bases). V lost 1 base, J lost 3 bases, and 12 bases lay in between. In germline, CDR1 is SGHAT, CDR2 FQNNGV. The CDR3 totals 15 residues. Written as DNA, the CDR3 is TGTGCCAGCAGCTTAGGGGAAGACAGAGACACTGAAGCTTTCTTT. Amino acid sequence: CASSLGEDRDTEAFF.

This chain links TRBV11-2 with TRBJ1-1, with 7 bases lining up with TRBD1. Germline CDR1 is SGHAT and CDR2 is FQNNGV. This CDR3 has 16 residues. V trimming: 2 bases; J trimming: 0 bases; junction bases outside the gene matches: 6. The CDR3 here is CASSLTDRALNTEAFF. As DNA, the CDR3 is TGTGCCAGCAGCTTAACCGACAGGGCTCTGAACACTGAAGCTTTCTTT. Variable domain in full (rest from reference TRBV11-2 and TRBJ1-1): EAGVAQSPRYKIIEKRQSVAFWCNPISGHATLYWYQQILGQGPKLLIQFQNNGVVDDSQLPKDRFSAERLKGVDSTLKIQPAKLEDSAVYLCASSLTDRALNTEAFFGQGTRLTVV.

V is TRBV2 and J is TRBJ2-7, with D perhaps matching TRBD2 (5 bases). CDR1 SNHLY and CDR2 FYNNEI come from the germline V gene. V dropped 5 bases and J dropped 3 bases, with 11 bases sitting between them. CDR3 size: 13 residues. CDR3 residues: CASSPAEGYEQYF. The CDR3 region has the DNA TGTGCCAGCAGTCCAGCAGAGGGCTACGAGCAGTACTTC.